Each of the 17 T cell receptor beta chains below was sequenced from the same sample in a study of beta chain features in type 1 diabetes. Reverse transcription of all isolated RNA meant that expressed TCRB transcripts were sequenced. Assay used: immunoSEQ multiplex PCR; TCRdb lists only in-frame clones, some missing. The sample yields approximately 340,000 clones, roughly 16% seen once. Sequenced sample: naive CD4+ T cells from blood. These receptors were collected from a woman younger than 30 in good health.

This clone was counted between two and nine times. The chain recombines TRBV29-1 with TRBJ2-7; the D is unclear. This CDR3 has 13 residues. The germline CDR1 and CDR2 sequences are SQVTM and ANQGSEA. V was trimmed by 5 bases and J by 5 bases, leaving 16 bases between them. CDR3 in DNA: TGCAGCGTTAGTAGTCCCCCCCCTGACGAGCAGTACTTC. Protein: CSVSSPPPDEQYF.

The V call is TRBV27, the J call TRBJ1-2; D call uncertain. Trimming shortened V by 7 bases and J by 4 bases, and 13 bases separated the two germline ends. This CDR3 contains 13 residues. Germline V lookup: CDR1 MNHEY, CDR2 SMNVEV (reference sequence). DNA of the CDR3: TGTGCCAGCAAGGATGACACCAGCTATGGCTACACCTTC. This sequence encodes CASKDDTSYGYTF.

This clone was detected a few times. CDR3 region: CASSQSLAGNYEQYF. The CDR3 coding sequence is TGTGCCAGCAGCCAATCCCTAGCGGGAAACTACGAGCAGTACTTC. This chain links TRBV14 with TRBJ2-7; 9 bases match TRBD2. This CDR3 spans 15 amino acids. Trimming cost V 2 bases and J 3 bases; bases outside gene matches: 5. Germline V CDR1 and CDR2: SGHDN, FVKESK.

The V call is TRBV7-9, the J call TRBJ1-2, with 9 bases lining up with TRBD1. CDR1 is SEHNR and CDR2 is FQNEAQ in the germline V gene (reference sequence). J gave up 4 bases and V 5 bases, and 5 bases lay outside the gene matches. CDR3 length equals 14 residues. Written as DNA, the CDR3 is TGTGCCAGCAGCCTGCCGGGACAGGGCTATGGCTACACCTTC. Its protein product is CASSLPGQGYGYTF.

The chain uses TRBV4-1 and TRBJ2-1; the match to TRBD2 covers 9 bases. V shed 1 base and J 7 bases; nucleotides not matched to a gene: 5. CDR1 is MGHRA and CDR2 is YSYEKL in the germline V gene. This CDR3 is 15 amino acids long. The CDR3 sequence: CASSQGAGGGNEQFF. CDR3 in DNA: TGCGCCAGCAGCCAAGGGGCGGGAGGGGGGAATGAGCAGTTCTTC.

This chain joins TRBV6-5 and TRBJ2-7; 7 nucleotides agree with TRBD1. V shed 6 bases, J shed 2 bases, and the junction held 7 bases outside the gene matches. The CDR3 length is 14 residues. Germline V gives CDR1 MNHEY, CDR2 SVGAGI. The CDR3 loop is CASRKPGTAYEQYF. The CDR3 DNA follows: TGTGCCAGCAGGAAGCCCGGGACAGCCTACGAGCAGTACTTC.

J is TRBJ2-1 and V is TRBV4-2, with D maybe TRBD2 (6 bases). Germline V gene sequence: CDR1 LGHNA, CDR2 YNFKEQ. V shed 0 bases and J shed 4 bases, with 13 bases lying between them. The CDR3 totals 16 residues. This chain's CDR3 is CASSQELAGTYNEQFF. CDR3 nucleotides: TGTGCCAGCAGCCAAGAGTTGGCGGGGACTTACAATGAGCAGTTCTTC.

The CDR3 DNA is TGTGCCAGCAGCTTCAATACCGGGGAGCTGTTTTTT. Protein product: CASSFNTGELFF. The chain has TRBV7-3 and TRBJ2-2, with unresolved D. The CDR3 is made up of 12 amino acids. Per germline, CDR1 SGHTA and CDR2 FQGTGA. The V end was cut by 3 bases, the J end by 5 bases, with 4 bases between.

As for this clone: At the DNA level, this CDR3 is encoded by other sequences in the same sample as well. This sequence joins TRBV30 and TRBJ2-1, with 11 bases that match TRBD2. This CDR3 comprises 15 residues. J lost 6 bases, V lost 0 bases, and 4 bases had no gene match. Germline V gene data show CDR1 as GTSNPN and CDR2 as SVGIG (reference sequence). CDR3 region: CAWSVGTSGSNEQFF. CDR3 DNA: TGTGCCTGGAGTGTAGGCACTAGCGGGAGCAATGAGCAGTTCTTC.

This clone has only a few counts. In DNA form, the CDR3 reads TGTGCCAGCAGCTTGTCTTGGGGCGAGAATGGCTACACCTTC. Translating gives CASSLSWGENGYTF. V is TRBV5-5 and J is TRBJ1-2, with a weak D call TRBD1 (5 bases). The CDR3 has 14 residues. Germline V CDR1 and CDR2: SGHKS, YYEKEE (reference sequence). Trimming left V 1 base short and J 6 bases short, with 13 bases between.

The chain links TRBV29-1 to TRBJ2-7, with D possibly being TRBD1 (6 bases). Germline V gene lookup returns CDR1 SQVTM and CDR2 ANQGSEA. The CDR3 has 13 amino acids. Trimming took 4 bases from V and 5 from J, leaving 15 bases between them. Here the CDR3 reads CSVVGQGHNEQYF. CDR3 coding DNA: TGCAGCGTTGTGGGCCAGGGGCATAACGAGCAGTACTTC.

The CDR3 region has the DNA TGCAGCGTTGAATTCGGGAGGCACACTGAAGCTTTCTTT. It specifies CSVEFGRHTEAFF. This chain uses TRBV29-1 with TRBJ1-1; D is unresolved. Trimming took off 2 bases at V and 3 bases at J, with 10 bases between the two ends. Germline CDR1 SQVTM, CDR2 ANQGSEA. The CDR3 extends over 13 amino acids.

This clone has only a few counts. V is TRBV28 and J is TRBJ2-5; 7 bases fit TRBD1. This CDR3 contains 16 residues. The V gene's germline CDR1 is MDHEN and CDR2 SYDVKM. Losses at the gene ends were 3 bases for V and 5 bases for J; bases not matched to a gene: 12. This CDR3 is CASSLMSRQGWETQYF. CDR3 DNA sequence: TGTGCCAGCAGTTTGATGTCGAGACAGGGTTGGGAGACCCAGTACTTC.

This sequence joins TRBV28 and TRBJ2-7, with unresolved D. There are 15 residues in the CDR3. Per the germline V gene, CDR1 is MDHEN and CDR2 is SYDVKM. V lost 1 base to trimming and J lost 2 bases, with 12 bases between them. CDR3 sequence (DNA): TGTGCCAGCAGTTTATTTTCAGGTCAGACCTACGAGCAGTACTTC. It encodes CASSLFSGQTYEQYF.

Only one count was recorded for this clone. The chain has TRBV11-3 and TRBJ2-1, with TRBD2 matching over 16 bases. Germline V gene data show CDR1 as SGHNT and CDR2 as YENEEA. V shed 5 bases and J 2 bases; nucleotides not matched to a gene: 6. The CDR3 is 18 amino acids. The CDR3 spells CASSAAGLAGGPYNEQFF. As DNA, the CDR3 is TGTGCCAGCAGCGCAGCGGGACTAGCGGGAGGGCCCTACAATGAGCAGTTCTTC.

This clone was observed a few times. The chain joins TRBV14 to TRBJ2-3; 10 nucleotides agree with TRBD2. The CDR3 is 19 residues long. CDR1 and CDR2 from the germline V gene are SGHDN and FVKESK. The trim removed 4 bases at V and 8 bases at J, leaving 21 bases unmatched. For the CDR3, the DNA is TGTGCCAGCAGCCCTTACCTCTCGGGACTAGCGACACTTTCTGGTACGCAGTATTTT. It yields the protein CASSPYLSGLATLSGTQYF. Supplemented by reference TRBV14 and TRBJ2-3, the full variable domain reads EAGVTQFPSHSVIEKGQTVTLRCDPISGHDNLYWYRRVMGKEIKFLLHFVKESKQDESGMPNNRFLAERTGGTYSTLKVQPAELEDSGVYFCASSPYLSGLATLSGTQYFGPGTRLTVL.

A few counts support this clone. V is TRBV5-6 and J is TRBJ2-5; D gene unclear. Trimming removed 0 bases at V and 4 bases at J, with 7 bases between. This CDR3 spans 13 amino acids. Germline CDR1 SGHDT, CDR2 YYEEEE. CDR3 sequence: CASSLAPGETQYF. The CDR3 coding sequence is TGTGCCAGCAGCTTGGCTCCAGGAGAGACCCAGTACTTC.